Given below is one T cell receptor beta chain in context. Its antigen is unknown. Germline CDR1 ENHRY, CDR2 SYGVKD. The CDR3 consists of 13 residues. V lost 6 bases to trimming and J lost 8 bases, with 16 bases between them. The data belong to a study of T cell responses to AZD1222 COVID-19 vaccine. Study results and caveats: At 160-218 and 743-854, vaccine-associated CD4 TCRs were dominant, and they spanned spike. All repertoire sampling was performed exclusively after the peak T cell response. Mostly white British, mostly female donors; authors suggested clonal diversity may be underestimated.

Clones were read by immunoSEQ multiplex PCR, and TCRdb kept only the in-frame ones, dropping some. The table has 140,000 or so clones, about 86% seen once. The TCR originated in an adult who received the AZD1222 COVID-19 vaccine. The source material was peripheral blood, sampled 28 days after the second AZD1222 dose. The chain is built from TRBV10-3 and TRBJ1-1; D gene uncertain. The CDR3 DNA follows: TGTGCCATCAGACCTCCCGGGGTGTCGGAAGCTTTCTTT. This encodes CAIRPPGVSEAFF.